This TCR beta chain was captured in a study of OX40 agonist ivuxolimab in advanced cancers. This CDR3 is built from 15 residues. From germline, CDR1 is KGHSH and CDR2 LQKENI. V gave up 6 bases and J gave up 1 base, with 15 bases separating them. Regarding the study as a whole: Expanded clones tended on average to be more numerous among CD8+ T cells than CD4+.

On this clone: Its antigen is unknown.

Sequenced by immunoSEQ multiplex PCR; TCRdb stores in-frame clones only, minus some. The table shows tens of thousands of clones, with about 88% occurring only once. This clonotype was sampled from an adult with an advanced solid tumor such as melanoma, head and neck, liver or kidney cancer. The chain uses TRBV18 and TRBJ1-1, with D tentatively TRBD1 (5 bases). Sequencing was performed on CD4+ or CD8+ T cells sorted from blood, taken in a trial of the OX40 agonist ivuxolimab. The CDR3 protein is CASSHPGTANTEAFF. The CDR3 nucleotides are TGTGCCAGCTCTCACCCCGGGACGGCGAACACTGAAGCTTTCTTT.